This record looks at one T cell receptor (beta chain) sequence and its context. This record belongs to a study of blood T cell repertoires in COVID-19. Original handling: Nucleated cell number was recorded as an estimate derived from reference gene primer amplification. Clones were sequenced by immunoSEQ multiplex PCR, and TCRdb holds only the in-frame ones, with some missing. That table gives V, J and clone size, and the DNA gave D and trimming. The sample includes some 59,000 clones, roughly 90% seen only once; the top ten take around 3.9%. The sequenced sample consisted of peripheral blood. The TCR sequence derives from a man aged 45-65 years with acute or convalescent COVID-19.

The CDR3 region is CTSSPPYDRGNEQFF. For the CDR3, the DNA is TGCACCAGCAGCCCACCCTATGACAGGGGCAATGAGCAGTTCTTC. The V call is TRBV1, the J call TRBJ2-1; the table gives TRBD1 as D, unverified against the DNA. TRBV1 is a known pseudogene. This CDR3 has 15 residues.